What follows are 14 T cell receptor beta chains derived from one specimen sequenced in a study of blood T cell repertoires in COVID-19. Sequencing was performed with immunoSEQ multiplex PCR; in TCRdb, only in-frame clones are kept and a portion is missing. The sample lists 40,000 or so clones, around 81% occurring once. Sample: peripheral blood. The source of these receptors is a man aged 50-59 years with active COVID-19.

This rearrangement joins TRBV6-1 to TRBJ1-1, with D possibly being TRBD1 (5 bases). Germline V gene lookup returns CDR1 MNHNS and CDR2 SASEGT. The CDR3 sequence is 14 residues long. The V and J ends lost 2 bases and 6 bases respectively, with 13 bases between them. The CDR3 is CASSEQRGIPEAFF. The CDR3 region has the DNA TGTGCCAGCAGTGAACAGCGGGGCATCCCTGAAGCTTTCTTT.

V gene TRBV28 combines with J gene TRBJ2-2; TRBD1 might be the D (5 bases). The CDR3 consists of 13 residues. Germline V CDR1 and CDR2: MDHEN, SYDVKM. The CDR3 loop is CAQRDRNTGELFF. The DNA for the CDR3 is TGTGCACAGAGAGACAGAAACACCGGGGAGCTGTTTTTT.

The J gene is TRBJ2-3, the V gene TRBV10-3, with D maybe TRBD2 (5 bases). Per the germline V gene, CDR1 is ENHRY and CDR2 is SYGVKD. V lost 5 bases to trimming and J lost 6 bases, with 12 bases between them. The CDR3 sequence is 13 residues long. The CDR3 bases are TGTGCCATCAGTTTGGACGGGGAGGATACGCAGTATTTT. Its protein is CAISLDGEDTQYF.

The chain carries TRBV18 and TRBJ1-6; 11 bases are shared with TRBD1. V dropped 6 bases and J dropped 7; count of bases not matched to a gene: 5. CDR1 KGHSH and CDR2 LQKENI come from the germline V gene. The CDR3 contains 15 residues. The CDR3 DNA sequence: TGTGCCAGCTCCCCGGACAGGGGGCGGAATTCACCCCTCCACTTT. Protein: CASSPDRGRNSPLHF.

The chain has TRBV27 and TRBJ2-7; TRBD2 matches at 10 bases. J lost 3 bases, V lost 5 bases, and 7 bases had no gene match. The CDR3 has 15 amino acids. Germline V CDR1 and CDR2: MNHEY, SMNVEV (reference sequence). The CDR3 loop reads CASSIRAGGDYEQYF. The CDR3 DNA follows: TGTGCCAGCAGTATCAGAGCGGGGGGGGACTACGAGCAGTACTTC.

In this sample, this clone turned up a few times. This rearrangement joins TRBV18 to TRBJ2-2, with TRBD2 as a possible D gene (7 bases). This CDR3 comprises 16 residues. With 6 bases removed from V and 5 bases from J, the gap between germline ends came to 19 bases. Germline loops: CDR1 KGHSH, CDR2 LQKENI. The CDR3 loop reads CASSPLEGGQTGELFF. In nucleotides, the CDR3 is TGTGCCAGCTCCCCCTTGGAGGGGGGGCAGACCGGGGAGCTGTTTTTT.

The rearrangement uses TRBV27 and TRBJ1-2; possibly TRBD1 for D (5 bases). This CDR3 spans 16 amino acids. The germline V gene encodes CDR1 MNHEY and CDR2 SMNVEV (reference sequence). The V gene lost 2 bases and the J gene lost 8 bases, with 21 bases spanning the gap. CDR3 residues: CASSLRLRQGWYGYTF. Written as DNA, the CDR3 is TGTGCCAGCAGTTTACGTCTCCGGCAGGGCTGGTACGGCTACACCTTC.

The chain joins TRBV28 to TRBJ1-4; D possibly corresponds to TRBD1 (6 bases). Germline CDR1 and CDR2: MDHEN and SYDVKM. V was pared by 1 base and J by 4 bases, with 10 bases between. The CDR3 loop spans 15 amino acids. The CDR3 region has the DNA TGTGCCAGCAGTTTATCGGACAGTTATAATGAAAAACTGTTTTTT. Its protein is CASSLSDSYNEKLFF.

This chain uses TRBV7-8 with TRBJ2-2, with 9 bases aligning to TRBD2. CDR1 and CDR2 from the germline V gene are SGHVS and FQNEAQ. Unmatched junction bases numbered 6, after V lost 2 bases and J lost 5 bases. The CDR3 loop spans 16 amino acids. The chain's CDR3 is CASSLRTRGGTGELFF. The CDR3, as DNA: TGTGCCAGCAGCTTAAGGACGCGGGGGGGAACCGGGGAGCTGTTTTTT.

CDR3 nucleotide sequence: TGTGCCAGCAGTCCCGGAGGTCACAATGAGCAGTTCTTC. It codes for CASSPGGHNEQFF. The rearrangement uses TRBV6-2 or TRBV6-3 and TRBJ2-1, with D possibly being TRBD2 (5 bases). The length of the CDR3 is 13 residues. The V and J ends lost 5 bases and 5 bases respectively, with 10 bases between them. The germline V gene has CDR1 MNHEY and CDR2 SVGEGT.

This chain uses TRBV7-8 with TRBJ2-3; TRBD1 matches at 8 bases. V lost 3 bases to trimming and J lost 3 bases; unmatched junction nucleotides: 2. CDR1 and CDR2 from the germline V gene are SGHVS and FQNEAQ. This CDR3 is built from 14 residues. The CDR3 nucleotides read TGTGCCAGCAGCTTCAGGGGGCCTACAGATACGCAGTATTTT. Its protein is CASSFRGPTDTQYF.

This clone is labeled as medium-sized. This chain uses TRBV27 with TRBJ1-5; D is uncertain. The CDR3 is 14 residues long. Trimming left V 3 bases short and J 5 bases short, with 11 bases between. Germline V gene lookup returns CDR1 MNHEY and CDR2 SMNVEV (reference sequence). The CDR3 nucleotides read TGTGCCAGCAGTTTTGCTGGGAGATATCAGCCCCAGCATTTT. This encodes CASSFAGRYQPQHF.

The chain carries TRBV5-6 and TRBJ1-5, with D perhaps TRBD1 (6 bases). The CDR3 spans 16 residues. The V gene's germline CDR1 is SGHDT and CDR2 YYEEEE. Trimming cost V 2 bases and J 0 bases, with 12 bases left between them. In DNA, the CDR3 is TGTGCCAGCAGCTTATGGACAGCTGATAGCAATCAGCCCCAGCATTTT. It yields the protein CASSLWTADSNQPQHF.

The gene calls are TRBV7-2 and TRBJ2-5; D uncertain. There are 14 residues in the CDR3. Germline loops: CDR1 SGHTA, CDR2 FQGNSA. Trimming removed 5 bases from V and 1 base from J, with 11 bases in between. CDR3 in amino acids: CASSPRRAQETQYF. As DNA, the CDR3 is TGTGCCAGCAGCCCCCGGAGAGCCCAAGAGACCCAGTACTTC. The entire variable domain, with the rest obtained from reference TRBV7-2 and TRBJ2-5, is as follows: GAGVSQSPSNKVTEKGKDVELRCDPISGHTALYWYRQSLGQGLEFLIYFQGNSAPDKSGLPSDRFSAERTGGSVSTLTIQRTQQEDSAVYLCASSPRRAQETQYFGPGTRLLVL.